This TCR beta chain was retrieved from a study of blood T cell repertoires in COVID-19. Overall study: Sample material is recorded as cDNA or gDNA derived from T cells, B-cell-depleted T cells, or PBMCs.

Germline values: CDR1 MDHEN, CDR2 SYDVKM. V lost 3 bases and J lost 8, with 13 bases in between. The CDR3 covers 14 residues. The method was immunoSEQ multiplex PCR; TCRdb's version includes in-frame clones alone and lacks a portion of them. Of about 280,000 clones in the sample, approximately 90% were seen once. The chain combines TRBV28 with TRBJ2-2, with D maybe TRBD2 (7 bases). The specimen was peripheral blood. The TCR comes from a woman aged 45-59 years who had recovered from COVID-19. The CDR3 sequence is CASSLFGGAGELFF. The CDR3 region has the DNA TGTGCCAGCAGTTTGTTTGGGGGGGCTGGGGAGCTGTTTTTT.